A selection of T cell receptor beta chains follows, all from one sample in a study of blood T cell repertoires in COVID-19. The protocol was immunoSEQ multiplex PCR, while the TCRdb copy is restricted to in-frame clones and leaves out a portion. The sample lists about 130,000 clones, around 86% occurring once. Sequenced: peripheral blood. These receptors were taken from a man aged 80 or over with active or convalescent COVID-19. Both conserved end residues are part of each CDR3. The order of the fields is D gene, J gene, V gene, clone size, CDR3 protein, CDR3 DNA. A D gene is named only where the DNA matches it firmly. Clone size is given for some rows only: seen once, a few or many times, or a class if the clone is expanded.

d_call: -; j_call: TRBJ1-1; v_call: TRBV7-8; clone_size: -; cdr3_aa: CASSFLSGGGTEAFF; cdr3_nt: TGTGCCAGCAGCTTCTTGTCCGGGGGGGGGACTGAAGCTTTCTTT
d_call: TRBD2; j_call: TRBJ2-7; v_call: TRBV5-1; clone_size: -; cdr3_aa: CASSLAAGTGSYEQYF; cdr3_nt: TGCGCCAGCAGCTTGGCAGCGGGGACGGGGTCCTACGAGCAGTACTTC
d_call: TRBD1; j_call: TRBJ2-7; v_call: TRBV7-2; clone_size: -; cdr3_aa: CASSIQDRVGEQYF; cdr3_nt: TGTGCCAGCAGCATACAGGACAGGGTAGGCGAGCAGTACTTC
d_call: TRBD2; j_call: TRBJ2-1; v_call: TRBV24-1; clone_size: -; cdr3_aa: CATSDLGTSGGLGDEQFF; cdr3_nt: TGTGCCACCAGTGATTTGGGGACTAGCGGGGGGCTTGGGGATGAGCAGTTCTTC
d_call: TRBD1; j_call: TRBJ2-7; v_call: TRBV6-2/TRBV6-3; clone_size: -; cdr3_aa: CASSSQGSLYEQYF; cdr3_nt: TGTGCCAGCAGTTCACAGGGGAGTCTGTACGAGCAGTACTTC
d_call: -; j_call: TRBJ2-1; v_call: TRBV7-3; clone_size: once; cdr3_aa: CASSKTSISEQFF; cdr3_nt: TGTGCCAGCAGCAAGACTAGTATCTCTGAGCAGTTCTTC
d_call: -; j_call: TRBJ1-2; v_call: TRBV6-1; clone_size: -; cdr3_aa: CASSVSLDGAFRGYTF; cdr3_nt: TGTGCCAGCAGTGTATCGCTAGACGGAGCCTTTAGGGGCTACACCTTC
d_call: TRBD2; j_call: TRBJ2-2; v_call: TRBV9; clone_size: once; cdr3_aa: CASSVGTSGRALNGELFF; cdr3_nt: TGTGCCAGCAGCGTAGGGACTAGCGGGAGGGCCTTGAACGGGGAGCTGTTTTTT
d_call: -; j_call: TRBJ2-1; v_call: TRBV5-1; clone_size: -; cdr3_aa: CASSSRENEQFF; cdr3_nt: TGCGCCAGCAGCTCCAGGGAAAATGAGCAGTTCTTC
d_call: TRBD2; j_call: TRBJ2-1; v_call: TRBV5-1; clone_size: -; cdr3_aa: CASSLNPGTSMSGDLSKQFF; cdr3_nt: TGCGCCAGCAGCTTAAACCCCGGGACTAGCATGTCTGGAGACCTCAGCAAGCAGTTCTTC
d_call: -; j_call: TRBJ1-5; v_call: TRBV11-3; clone_size: -; cdr3_aa: CASSSTRLSNQPQHF; cdr3_nt: TGTGCCAGCAGCTCGACACGGTTAAGCAATCAGCCCCAGCATTTT
d_call: TRBD2; j_call: TRBJ2-7; v_call: TRBV9; clone_size: -; cdr3_aa: CASSVAGTSLTPYEQYF; cdr3_nt: TGTGCCAGCAGCGTAGCCGGGACTAGCCTGACCCCCTACGAGCAGTACTTC
d_call: -; j_call: TRBJ2-7; v_call: TRBV5-5; clone_size: -; cdr3_aa: CASSFGPAYEQYF; cdr3_nt: TGTGCCAGCAGCTTCGGTCCGGCCTACGAGCAGTACTTC
d_call: -; j_call: TRBJ2-1; v_call: TRBV24-1; clone_size: -; cdr3_aa: CATSKTAYNEQFF; cdr3_nt: TGTGCCACCAGTAAGACTGCCTACAATGAGCAGTTCTTC
d_call: -; j_call: TRBJ2-2; v_call: TRBV7-3; clone_size: -; cdr3_aa: CASSTTGPGELFF; cdr3_nt: TGTGCCAGCAGCACTACAGGGCCCGGGGAGCTGTTTTTT
d_call: TRBD1; j_call: TRBJ1-6; v_call: TRBV30; clone_size: -; cdr3_aa: CACYRDRGLSPLHF; cdr3_nt: TGTGCCTGCTACCGGGACAGGGGGCTGTCACCCCTCCACTTT
d_call: TRBD2; j_call: TRBJ2-5; v_call: TRBV11-2; clone_size: once; cdr3_aa: CASSLAGEGWETQYF; cdr3_nt: TGTGCCAGCAGCTTAGCGGGGGAGGGGTGGGAGACCCAGTACTTC
d_call: TRBD1; j_call: TRBJ1-2; v_call: TRBV10-3; clone_size: once; cdr3_aa: CAIGWGQAVNYGYTF; cdr3_nt: TGTGCCATTGGCTGGGGACAGGCCGTTAACTATGGCTACACCTTC
d_call: TRBD1; j_call: TRBJ1-5; v_call: TRBV12-5; clone_size: -; cdr3_aa: CASGSNRAKQGRQPQHF; cdr3_nt: TGTGCTAGTGGTTCCAACCGCGCCAAACAGGGGCGGCAGCCCCAGCATTTT
d_call: -; j_call: TRBJ1-5; v_call: TRBV7-2; clone_size: once; cdr3_aa: CASSTGTTYSNQPQHF; cdr3_nt: TGTGCCAGCAGCACCGGGACAACTTATAGCAATCAGCCCCAGCATTTT
d_call: -; j_call: TRBJ1-2; v_call: TRBV30; clone_size: -; cdr3_aa: CAWSYRGGGYTF; cdr3_nt: TGTGCCTGGAGCTATAGAGGGGGTGGCTACACCTTC
d_call: TRBD2; j_call: TRBJ2-2; v_call: TRBV7-9; clone_size: -; cdr3_aa: CASSPRTSPRVNGELFF; cdr3_nt: TGTGCCAGCAGCCCTCGGACTAGCCCGAGGGTGAACGGGGAGCTGTTTTTT
d_call: TRBD1; j_call: TRBJ1-2; v_call: TRBV2; clone_size: many; cdr3_aa: CASSEVDRGLVSDGYTF; cdr3_nt: TGTGCCAGCAGTGAAGTGGACAGGGGGCTGGTCTCTGATGGCTACACCTTC
d_call: -; j_call: TRBJ1-2; v_call: TRBV27; clone_size: -; cdr3_aa: CASSLNGNGYTF; cdr3_nt: TGTGCCAGCAGTTTAAACGGGAATGGCTACACCTTC
d_call: TRBD2; j_call: TRBJ2-3; v_call: TRBV2; clone_size: -; cdr3_aa: CASSEAAGLATDTQYF; cdr3_nt: TGTGCCAGCAGTGAAGCGGCGGGACTAGCAACAGATACGCAGTATTTT
d_call: -; j_call: TRBJ2-2; v_call: TRBV7-7; clone_size: few; cdr3_aa: CASSLGSSGRHTGELFF; cdr3_nt: TGTGCCAGCAGCTTAGGCTCTTCAGGGAGGCACACCGGGGAGCTGTTTTTT
d_call: -; j_call: TRBJ1-5; v_call: TRBV7-9; clone_size: -; cdr3_aa: CASSSRGDQPQHF; cdr3_nt: TGTGCCAGCAGCTCACGGGGTGATCAGCCCCAGCATTTT